Listed below are T cell receptor beta chains from one sample, sequenced in a study of shared clonotypes between healthy human individuals. Measured with immunoSEQ multiplex PCR; TCRdb has only the in-frame clones, and not every one. The sample lists 550,000 to 850,000 clones; roughly 70% were seen once. Sequenced input: memory CD4+ T cells sorted from blood. These receptors all stem from a woman younger than 45 in good health. Each CDR3 is given with its conserved first and last residue. D genes are given only for firm matches. The size of a clone is reported for some rows only, either as once, few or many, or as a class for expanded clones.

14	TRBV18	.	.	TRBJ2-2	CASSPFKNTGELFF	TGTGCCAGCTCACCCTTCAAGAACACCGGGGAGCTGTTTTTT
15	TRBV11-2	.	.	TRBJ2-6	CASSEVRSGANVLTF	TGTGCCAGCAGCGAAGTTAGGTCTGGGGCCAACGTCCTGACTTTC
16	TRBV15	TRBD2	many	TRBJ2-7	CATSRDLAGALYEQYF	TGTGCCACCAGCAGAGACTTGGCGGGAGCCCTCTACGAGCAGTACTTC
15	TRBV2	TRBD2	few	TRBJ2-7	CATTTRASGTYEQYF	TGTGCCACCACCACGAGGGCTAGCGGAACCTACGAGCAGTACTTC
16	TRBV19	TRBD2	.	TRBJ2-2	CASSALAGTNTGELFF	TGTGCCAGTAGTGCTCTAGCGGGAACGAACACCGGGGAGCTGTTTTTT
17	TRBV28	.	.	TRBJ1-1	CASSLSGAFRLNTEAFF	TGTGCCAGCAGTTTATCGGGGGCCTTTCGCCTCAACACTGAAGCTTTCTTT
16	TRBV30	.	.	TRBJ2-3	CAWSPFGFADTDTQYF	TGTGCCTGGAGTCCATTCGGGTTCGCTGACACAGATACGCAGTATTTT
13	TRBV11-3	TRBD2	.	TRBJ2-1	CASSLDLAGVVFF	TGTGCCAGCAGCTTAGATCTAGCGGGAGTGGTGTTCTTC
15	TRBV27	TRBD2	once	TRBJ2-3	CASRTLAGVRDTQYF	TGTGCCAGCAGGACACTAGCGGGAGTAAGAGATACGCAGTATTTT
13	TRBV7-6	.	.	TRBJ2-1	CASSRGTTNEQFF	TGTGCCAGCAGCCGGGGGACAACAAATGAGCAGTTCTTC
11	TRBV20-1	.	.	TRBJ2-7	CSAIFLEEQYF	TGCAGTGCTATTTTTCTGGAGGAGCAGTACTTC
15	TRBV13	.	.	TRBJ2-2	CASSSRGQNTGELFF	TGTGCCAGCAGCTCGCGGGGACAGAACACCGGGGAGCTGTTTTTT
15	TRBV11-2	.	once	TRBJ2-7	CASSPPGSEPYEQYF	TGTGCCAGCAGCCCCCCCGGTAGCGAGCCCTACGAGCAGTACTTC
17	TRBV11-3	TRBD1	.	TRBJ2-5	CASSPGQGRGEVETQYF	TGTGCCAGCAGCCCAGGACAGGGACGGGGAGAGGTAGAGACCCAGTACTTC
12	TRBV6-6	.	few	TRBJ2-4	CASSYQGNIQYF	TGTGCCAGCAGTTATCAGGGGAACATTCAGTACTTC
19	TRBV19	TRBD1	.	TRBJ2-1	CASSIRPTGLRDRVNEQFF	TGTGCCAGTAGTATTCGGCCAACGGGCCTCCGGGACAGGGTAAATGAGCAGTTCTTC
17	TRBV11-2	.	.	TRBJ2-1	CASSPGSWGRTNNEQFF	TGTGCCAGCAGCCCCGGGTCTTGGGGGAGGACAAACAATGAGCAGTTCTTC
17	TRBV5-1	TRBD2	once	TRBJ2-1	CASSYGPSGGPYNEQFF	TGCGCCAGCAGCTACGGCCCGAGCGGGGGACCCTACAATGAGCAGTTCTTC
14	TRBV19	.	.	TRBJ2-2	CASSGRSSTGELFF	TGTGCCAGTAGTGGGCGGTCGAGCACCGGGGAGCTGTTTTTT
14	TRBV5-1	.	.	TRBJ2-1	CASSLGGNNNEQFF	TGCGCCAGCAGCTTAGGAGGTAATAACAATGAGCAGTTCTTC
14	TRBV4-1	TRBD1	.	TRBJ2-7	CASSDRGLSYEQYF	TGCGCCAGCAGCGACAGGGGACTTTCCTACGAGCAGTACTTC
14	TRBV27	.	.	TRBJ2-1	CASSRDPTYNEQFF	TGTGCCAGCAGCCGGGACCCCACCTACAATGAGCAGTTCTTC
14	TRBV10-1	.	.	TRBJ2-1	CASSERESSWEQFF	TGCGCCAGCAGTGAGCGGGAGTCCTCATGGGAGCAGTTCTTC
14	TRBV15	TRBD2	once	TRBJ2-1	CATSTSGDYNEQFF	TGTGCCACCAGCACTAGCGGGGATTACAATGAGCAGTTCTTC
12	TRBV18	.	.	TRBJ1-4	CASSPDDEKLFF	TGTGCCAGCTCACCCGACGACGAAAAACTGTTTTTT
15	TRBV9	.	.	TRBJ1-5	CASSETSGSNQPQHF	TGTGCCAGCAGCGAGACGTCAGGGTCCAATCAGCCCCAGCATTTT
13	TRBV19	.	.	TRBJ1-3	CASIKDGRNTIYF	TGTGCCAGCATTAAAGACGGAAGAAACACCATATATTTT
15	TRBV2	.	.	TRBJ2-5	CASSGGSLTSQTQYF	TGTGCCAGCAGTGGGGGTAGCCTAACGAGTCAGACCCAGTACTTC
14	TRBV10-1	.	.	TRBJ1-2	CARIRQKLLYGYTF	TGCGCCAGGATTAGACAGAAGCTTCTCTATGGCTACACCTTC
16	TRBV11-2	TRBD2	.	TRBJ2-1	CASSGLAGLGSNEQFF	TGTGCCAGCAGCGGTCTAGCGGGTCTAGGATCCAATGAGCAGTTCTTC
20	TRBV30	TRBD2	.	TRBJ2-7	CAWGDPSGRAFKKSSYEQYF	TGTGCCTGGGGGGATCCTAGCGGGAGGGCCTTCAAAAAGAGCTCCTACGAGCAGTACTTC
14	TRBV11-1	TRBD1	.	TRBJ2-7	CASTPGTGVDEQYF	TGTGCCAGCACCCCTGGGACAGGGGTCGACGAGCAGTACTTC
15	TRBV28	TRBD1	.	TRBJ1-1	CASSGGQGWNTEAFF	TGTGCCAGCAGTGGGGGACAGGGTTGGAACACTGAAGCTTTCTTT
16	TRBV11-2	.	.	TRBJ2-4	CASSNRRSGAKNIQYF	TGTGCCAGCAGCAACCGGAGGTCAGGAGCCAAAAACATTCAGTACTTC
13	TRBV25-1	.	.	TRBJ1-5	CASSGTENQPQHF	TGTGCCAGCAGTGGGACAGAAAATCAGCCCCAGCATTTT
16	TRBV2	.	few	TRBJ2-3	CASSERRGIGTDTQYF	TGTGCCAGCAGTGAGCGGCGCGGGATCGGGACAGATACGCAGTATTTT
13	TRBV10-2	.	once	TRBJ2-7	CASSPSGVYEQYF	TGCGCCAGCAGCCCCTCGGGAGTCTACGAGCAGTACTTC
17	TRBV4-1	.	.	TRBJ1-5	CASSQGVNSDSNQPQHF	TGCGCCAGCAGCCAAGGGGTGAATTCGGACTCCAATCAGCCCCAGCATTTT
14	TRBV6-1	TRBD1	.	TRBJ1-5	CASSRDRFNQPQHF	TGTGCCAGCAGCCGGGACAGGTTCAACCAGCCCCAGCATTTT
15	TRBV19	TRBD1	.	TRBJ1-1	CASSIGQGLDTEAFF	TGTGCCAGTAGTATAGGACAGGGCCTTGACACTGAAGCTTTCTTT
17	TRBV28	TRBD2	.	TRBJ2-2	CASSSPGLAGVAGELFF	TGTGCCAGCAGTTCCCCGGGACTAGCGGGAGTTGCCGGGGAGCTGTTTTTT
14	TRBV28	.	.	TRBJ1-5	CASSLLGEGQPQHF	TGTGCCAGCAGTTTGTTGGGGGAAGGACAGCCCCAGCATTTT
13	TRBV28	.	.	TRBJ1-5	CASSFGQSIAQHF	TGTGCCAGCAGTTTTGGGCAGTCCATCGCCCAGCATTTT
16	TRBV7-3	TRBD1	.	TRBJ2-7	CASSPRTGVSTYEQYF	TGTGCCAGCAGCCCCCGAACAGGGGTTTCCACCTACGAGCAGTACTTC
16	TRBV7-9	.	.	TRBJ2-2	CASSQAADANTGELFF	TGTGCCAGCAGCCAAGCGGCTGACGCGAACACCGGGGAGCTGTTTTTT
15	TRBV28	TRBD2	.	TRBJ2-3	CASSYSGTSTDTQYF	TGTGCCAGCAGCTACAGCGGGACTAGCACAGATACGCAGTATTTT
12	TRBV5-6	.	few	TRBJ2-7	CASSRRVYEQYF	TGTGCCAGCAGCCGACGGGTGTACGAGCAGTACTTC